This T cell receptor beta chain was sequenced for a study of T cell responses to AZD1222 COVID-19 vaccine. Notes on the study in general: In a largely white British group with more females than males, clonal diversity was possibly underestimated. No day 14 peak samples; only post-peak repertoires were characterized. A reported finding is that nearly half of spike-specific TCRs target unmutated variant regions. Across spike, vaccine-associated CD4 TCRs were found, dominant at 160-218 and 743-854.

Germline V gene sequence: CDR1 SGHNT, CDR2 YENEEA. The CDR3 runs to 13 residues. V lost 0 bases and J 5 bases, leaving 5 bases between the germline ends. Assay used: immunoSEQ multiplex PCR; TCRdb lists only in-frame clones, some missing. The table includes some 200,000 clones, under 95% detected once. As regards this clone: The antigen remains unidentified.

The J gene is TRBJ2-1, the V gene TRBV11-3; D gene uncertain. The sequencing here drew on peripheral blood, taken on day 0 of MenACWY control vaccination. The receptor comes from an adult in good health. The CDR3 loop reads CASSLESNNEQFF. CDR3 nucleotides: TGTGCCAGCAGCTTAGAAAGTAACAATGAGCAGTTCTTC.